Below, one T cell receptor beta chain is given with its context. This record comes from a study of shared clonotypes between healthy human individuals. Generated by immunoSEQ multiplex PCR, the TCRdb table keeps only in-frame clones and is missing some. The sample carries 2 million or so clones, about 95% recorded once. Germline-derived CDR1 and CDR2 are SGHDT and YYEEEE. V lost 3 bases to trimming and J lost 3 bases, with 10 bases between them. This CDR3 has 15 residues. As defined, naive CD8 cells were CD45RO-negative and positively selected for CCR7, with terminally differentiated effector memory CD45RA+ cells excluded.

The sequence derives from a man in his late teens or twenties in good health. The sequencing sample was made of naive CD8+ T cells sorted from blood. The chain combines TRBV5-6 with TRBJ1-6, with TRBD1 as a possible D gene (6 bases). CDR3 sequence reads: CASSSGQFYNSPLHF. CDR3 DNA sequence: TGTGCCAGCAGCTCCGGACAGTTCTATAATTCACCCCTCCACTTT. The whole variable domain, remainder taken from reference TRBV5-6 and TRBJ1-6, is DAGVTQSPTHLIKTRGQQVTLRCSPKSGHDTVSWYQQALGQGPQFIFQYYEEEERQRGNFPDRFSGHQFPNYSSELNVNALLLGDSALYLCASSSGQFYNSPLHFGNGTRLTVT.